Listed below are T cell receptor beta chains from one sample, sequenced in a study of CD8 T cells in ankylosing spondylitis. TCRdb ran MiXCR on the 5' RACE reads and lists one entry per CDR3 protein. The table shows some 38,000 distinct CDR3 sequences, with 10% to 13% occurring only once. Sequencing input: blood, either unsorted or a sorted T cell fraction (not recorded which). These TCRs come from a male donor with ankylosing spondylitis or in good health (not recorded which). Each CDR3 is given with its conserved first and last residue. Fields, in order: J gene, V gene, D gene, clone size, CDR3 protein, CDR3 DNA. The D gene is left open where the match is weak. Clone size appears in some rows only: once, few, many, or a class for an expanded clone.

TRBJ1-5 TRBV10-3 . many CAISEGDTNQPQHF TGTGCCATCAGTGAAGGGGACACAAATCAGCCCCAGCATTTT
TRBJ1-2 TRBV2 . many CASKRRTGYTF TGTGCCAGCAAGAGGAGGACCGGCTACACCTTC
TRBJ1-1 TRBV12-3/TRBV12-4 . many CASSLSLMNTEAFF TGTGCCAGCAGTTTGTCGCTTATGAACACTGAAGCTTTCTTT
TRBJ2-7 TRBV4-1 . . CASSQDTGREQYF TGCGCCAGCAGCCAAGATACGGGGAGGGAGCAGTACTTC
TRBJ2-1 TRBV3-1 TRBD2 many CASSQLAGGNEQFF TGTGCCAGCAGCCAACTAGCGGGAGGGAATGAGCAGTTCTTC
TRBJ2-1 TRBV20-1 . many CSAGRHRGTNEQFF TGCAGTGCCGGGAGGCACAGGGGGACTAATGAGCAGTTCTTC
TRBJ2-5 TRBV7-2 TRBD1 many CASRLDRGRETQYF TGTGCCAGCAGGTTGGACAGGGGGAGAGAGACCCAGTACTTC
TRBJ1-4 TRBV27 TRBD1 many CASRQQGRSEKLFF TGTGCCAGCAGGCAACAGGGGCGTAGTGAAAAACTGTTTTTT
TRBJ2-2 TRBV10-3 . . CAISPTRFGELFF TGTGCCATCAGTCCAACTAGGTTTGGGGAGCTGTTTTTT
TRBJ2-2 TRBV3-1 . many CASSPRGGANTGELFF TGTGCCAGCAGCCCTCGGGGAGGAGCGAACACCGGGGAGCTGTTTTTT
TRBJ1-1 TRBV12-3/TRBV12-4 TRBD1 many CASSSRLTGRNTEAFF TGTGCCAGCAGTTCAAGGTTGACAGGGAGGAACACTGAAGCTTTCTTT
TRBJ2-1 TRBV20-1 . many CSVVPGHLSYNEQFF TGCAGTGTTGTACCGGGACACCTATCCTACAATGAGCAGTTCTTC
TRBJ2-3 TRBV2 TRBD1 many CASSPPQGAPHTDTQYF TGTGCCAGCAGTCCCCCTCAGGGGGCGCCCCACACAGATACGCAGTATTTT
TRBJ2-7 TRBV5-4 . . CATSEGSAYEQYF TGTGCCACCTCAGAGGGGAGTGCCTACGAGCAGTACTTC
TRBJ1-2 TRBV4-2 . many CASSQTGNVGYTF TGTGCCAGCAGCCAAACGGGGAATGTTGGCTACACCTTC
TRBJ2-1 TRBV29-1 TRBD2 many CSVVGGSGLTSSYNEQFF TGCAGCGTTGTGGGGGGGAGTGGTTTAACGAGCTCCTACAATGAGCAGTTCTTC
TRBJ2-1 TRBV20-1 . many CSARDVGGGPYNEQFF TGCAGTGCTAGAGATGTGGGAGGGGGGCCCTACAATGAGCAGTTCTTC
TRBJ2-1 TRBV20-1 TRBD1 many CSATGQGKSSYNEQFF TGCAGTGCTACCGGACAGGGAAAAAGCTCCTACAATGAGCAGTTCTTC
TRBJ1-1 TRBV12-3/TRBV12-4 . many CASSLEGKGGTEAFF TGTGCCAGCAGTTTAGAGGGAAAGGGAGGCACTGAAGCTTTCTTT
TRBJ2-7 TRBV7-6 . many CASSPPGTSYEQYF TGTGCCAGCAGCCCACCCGGGACCTCCTACGAGCAGTACTTC
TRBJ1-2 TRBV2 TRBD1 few CASRGQTVIGGYTF TGTGCCAGCAGGGGACAGACTGTGATAGGCGGCTACACCTTC
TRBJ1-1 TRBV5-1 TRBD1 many CASSPRTGGNTEAFF TGCGCCAGCAGCCCAAGGACAGGGGGGAACACTGAAGCTTTCTTT